Listed below are T cell receptor beta chains from one sample, sequenced in a study of PD-L1 blockade in urothelial cancer. TCRdb's table, derived via immunoSEQ multiplex PCR, lists solely in-frame clones and lacks some. The repertoire includes about 110,000 clones, under 85% of them detected once, and around 2.4% sits in the top ten. Sequenced here: PBMCs, sampled around atezolizumab (anti-PD-L1) treatment. The receptors were gathered from a man in his fifties with urothelial cancer. CDR3s include the opening cysteine and the closing phenylalanine or tryptophan. The D gene is left open where the match is weak. Rows may omit the clone size; those that give it use once, few, many or a size class.

>TRBJ2-7|14|TRBV28|TRBD1|-
CASSTGGQAYEQYF
TGTGCCAGCAGTACCGGTGGACAGGCCTACGAGCAGTACTTC
>TRBJ2-6|16|TRBV7-2|-|-
CASSLAPSSGANVLTF
TGTGCCAGCAGCTTAGCGCCCAGCTCTGGGGCCAACGTCCTGACTTTC
>TRBJ2-1|14|TRBV28|-|once
CASSLGNEADEQFF
TGTGCCAGCAGTTTGGGTAATGAAGCGGATGAGCAGTTCTTC
>TRBJ1-6|15|TRBV11-2|-|few
CASSASEGVNSPLHF
TGTGCCAGCAGCGCAAGCGAAGGGGTCAATTCACCCCTCCACTTT
>TRBJ1-3|13|TRBV29-1|TRBD1|few
CSAVTGSGNTIYF
TGCAGCGCGGTGACAGGGAGCGGAAACACCATATATTTT
>TRBJ1-4|15|TRBV7-8|TRBD1|-
CASSMNRGKNEKLFF
TGTGCCAGCAGCATGAACAGGGGCAAAAATGAAAAACTGTTTTTT
>TRBJ2-3|15|TRBV27|-|-
CASSFARGSTDTQYF
TGTGCCAGCAGTTTCGCGCGGGGCTCCACAGATACGCAGTATTTT
>TRBJ1-2|15|TRBV7-8|-|-
CASSLAHLSNYGYTF
TGTGCCAGCAGCTTAGCACATCTTTCTAACTATGGCTACACCTTC
>TRBJ2-4|14|TRBV7-2|-|-
CASSLELTKNIQYF
TGTGCCAGCAGCTTGGAGTTGACCAAAAACATTCAGTACTTC
>TRBJ2-7|14|TRBV2|TRBD2|-
CASSELGLGYEQYF
TGTGCCAGCAGTGAACTGGGACTAGGCTACGAGCAGTACTTC
>TRBJ2-3|15|TRBV11-2|TRBD2|-
CASSSERGSTDTQYF
TGTGCCAGCAGCTCAGAGCGGGGTTCCACAGATACGCAGTATTTT
>TRBJ1-1|14|TRBV7-9|TRBD1|-
CASSWGQLNTEAFF
TGTGCCAGCAGCTGGGGACAGCTGAACACTGAAGCTTTCTTT
>TRBJ1-1|14|TRBV27|TRBD1|-
CASSLYDRGGEAFF
TGTGCCAGCAGTTTATACGACAGGGGCGGTGAAGCTTTCTTT
>TRBJ2-1|15|TRBV6-6|TRBD1|once
CASSYWTGHYNEQFF
TGTGCCAGCAGTTACTGGACAGGGCACTACAATGAGCAGTTCTTC
>TRBJ2-1|15|TRBV2|TRBD2|-
CASNSFGTSGNEQFF
TGTGCCAGCAATTCGTTTGGGACTAGCGGCAATGAGCAGTTCTTC
>TRBJ2-1|15|TRBV6-5|-|-
CASSPARGSYNEQFF
TGTGCCAGCAGCCCCGCCCGCGGTTCCTACAATGAGCAGTTCTTC
>TRBJ1-6|17|TRBV2|TRBD1|-
CASEKMTGTSYNSPLHF
TGTGCCAGCGAGAAAATGACAGGGACCTCCTATAATTCACCCCTCCACTTT
>TRBJ2-7|18|TRBV29-1|TRBD2|-
CSVVGGVAGGLGFYEQYF
TGCAGCGTTGTGGGGGGAGTAGCGGGAGGGCTTGGGTTCTACGAGCAGTACTTC
>TRBJ1-6|15|TRBV7-9|-|-
CASSLVSSGNSPLHF
TGTGCCAGCAGCTTAGTGTCCTCGGGAAATTCACCCCTCCACTTT
>TRBJ2-3|16|TRBV5-1|TRBD1|-
CASSVDRGASTDTQYF
TGCGCCAGCAGCGTAGACAGGGGAGCCAGCACAGATACGCAGTATTTT
>TRBJ1-3|12|TRBV11-1|TRBD1|-
CASSTGANTIYF
TGTGCCAGCAGCACAGGGGCGAACACCATATATTTT
>TRBJ2-1|15|TRBV21-1|-|-
CASSKVPLTRDEQFF
TGTGCCAGCAGCAAAGTTCCCCTCACTAGAGATGAGCAGTTCTTC
>TRBJ2-3|15|TRBV7-3|TRBD2|once
CASSFRAGSTDTQYF
TGTGCCAGCAGCTTTAGAGCGGGAAGCACAGATACGCAGTATTTT
>TRBJ1-1|15|TRBV6-5|TRBD1|-
CASSYSLQGETEAFF
TGTGCCAGCAGTTACTCCCTCCAGGGGGAGACTGAAGCTTTCTTT
>TRBJ1-6|14|TRBV11-1|-|-
CASSLDSKNSPLHF
TGTGCCAGCAGCTTGGACAGCAAAAATTCACCCCTCCACTTT
>TRBJ1-4|14|TRBV7-2|TRBD1|-
CASSRGQLSEKLFF
TGTGCCAGCAGCCGGGGACAGCTATCCGAAAAACTGTTTTTT
>TRBJ1-1|15|TRBV2|-|few
CASKITGSSNTEAFF
TGTGCCAGCAAAATTACAGGGAGTTCTAACACTGAAGCTTTCTTT
>TRBJ2-1|15|TRBV10-1|-|-
CASSAGGRPYNEQFF
TGCGCCAGCAGTGCAGGGGGGAGACCCTACAATGAGCAGTTCTTC
>TRBJ1-5|13|TRBV30|-|-
CAWGANSNQPQHF
TGTGCCTGGGGAGCAAATAGCAATCAGCCCCAGCATTTT
>TRBJ2-7|11|TRBV7-9|-|once
CASSLAREQYF
TGTGCCAGCAGCCTTGCTAGGGAGCAGTACTTC
>TRBJ1-1|14|TRBV27|-|-
CATHRAGDYTEAFF
TGTGCCACCCACAGGGCAGGGGATTACACTGAAGCTTTCTTT
>TRBJ2-1|17|TRBV19|TRBD2|-
CASSPLTTSGRTNEQFF
TGTGCCAGTAGTCCGCTAACGACTAGCGGGAGGACGAATGAGCAGTTCTTC
>TRBJ1-1|13|TRBV5-1|-|-
CASSLGDTTEAFF
TGCGCCAGCAGCTTAGGGGACACCACTGAAGCTTTCTTT
>TRBJ2-1|19|TRBV18|TRBD2|-
CASSPRPLAGRLGNNEQFF
TGTGCCAGCTCACCACGCCCTCTAGCGGGACGCCTGGGGAACAATGAGCAGTTCTTC
>TRBJ2-5|16|TRBV19|TRBD1|-
CASSTGQPTVGETQYF
TGTGCCAGTAGTACGGGACAGCCTACGGTAGGAGAGACCCAGTACTTC
>TRBJ1-4|15|TRBV6-6|-|once
CASSSGYQGGEKLFF
TGTGCCAGCAGTAGTGGGTACCAGGGCGGTGAAAAACTGTTTTTT
>TRBJ1-2|11|TRBV6-6|-|few
CASLRDYGYTF
TGTGCCAGCCTCCGGGACTATGGCTACACCTTC
>TRBJ2-3|20|TRBV18|TRBD2|-
CASSPYTGTSGIDNTDTQYF
TGTGCCAGCTCACCATACACCGGGACTAGCGGGATCGACAACACAGATACGCAGTATTTT
>TRBJ2-2|16|TRBV28|-|-
CASGYEANVRTGELFF
TGTGCCAGCGGCTATGAAGCGAACGTACGAACCGGGGAGCTGTTTTTT
>TRBJ2-7|13|TRBV10-3|TRBD1|-
CATSGTGGNEQYF
TGTGCCACGTCCGGGACAGGGGGCAACGAGCAGTACTTC
>TRBJ1-2|15|TRBV5-1|TRBD1|-
CASSARQGNIYGYTF
TGCGCCAGCAGCGCGAGACAGGGGAACATCTATGGCTACACCTTC
>TRBJ1-2|13|TRBV6-6|TRBD1|-
CANRNTGEQGYTF
TGTGCCAATAGAAATACAGGGGAACAGGGCTACACCTTC
>TRBJ1-5|14|TRBV19|-|-
CASTGGGGSSPQHF
TGTGCCAGTACGGGTGGGGGAGGGTCCTCGCCCCAGCATTTT
>TRBJ2-3|17|TRBV7-2|TRBD2|-
CASSLAGGQTGTDTQYF
TGTGCCAGCAGCTTAGCGGGAGGGCAGACGGGCACAGATACGCAGTATTTT
>TRBJ2-1|15|TRBV6-5|TRBD2|-
CASGGWTSGNNEQFF
TGTGCCAGCGGGGGATGGACTAGCGGAAACAATGAGCAGTTCTTC
>TRBJ2-7|19|TRBV7-2|TRBD2|-
CASSLRTGLAGEGAYEQYF
TGTGCCAGCAGCTTACGCACGGGACTAGCGGGGGAAGGAGCCTACGAGCAGTACTTC
>TRBJ2-7|16|TRBV5-4|TRBD2|-
CASSPSGGRGPYEQYF
TGTGCCAGCAGCCCCAGTGGCGGGAGAGGGCCCTACGAGCAGTACTTC
>TRBJ2-7|15|TRBV11-2|TRBD1|-
CASSRDRGLNYEQYF
TGTGCCAGCAGCCGTGACAGGGGACTTAACTACGAGCAGTACTTC
>TRBJ2-7|14|TRBV6-5|TRBD1|-
CASRQRDSAYEQYF
TGTGCCAGCAGGCAAAGGGACAGCGCCTACGAGCAGTACTTC
>TRBJ2-7|16|TRBV27|TRBD1|-
CASSLWGLTGVYEQYF
TGTGCCAGCAGTTTATGGGGGTTGACAGGGGTGTACGAGCAGTACTTC
>TRBJ1-6|15|TRBV5-1|TRBD1|-
CASSLQGTGESPLHF
TGCGCCAGCAGCCTTCAAGGGACAGGAGAGTCACCCCTCCACTTT
>TRBJ2-3|17|TRBV7-2|TRBD2|once
CASRSTGTSVFTDTQYF
TGTGCCAGCAGGTCAACCGGGACTAGTGTTTTCACAGATACGCAGTATTTT
>TRBJ1-5|17|TRBV27|TRBD1|-
CASSFRDRGSSNQPQHF
TGTGCCAGCAGTTTCCGGGACAGGGGATCAAGCAATCAGCCCCAGCATTTT
>TRBJ2-6|17|TRBV7-9|-|once
CASSLFHHTSGANVLTF
TGTGCCAGCAGCCTCTTCCACCACACCTCTGGGGCCAACGTCCTGACTTTC
>TRBJ1-1|17|TRBV15|TRBD1|-
CATSSDRGRLGNTEAFF
TGTGCCACCAGCTCGGACAGGGGGCGATTGGGGAACACTGAAGCTTTCTTT
>TRBJ2-2|15|TRBV28|TRBD1|-
CASSLSTGFNGELFF
TGTGCCAGCAGTTTATCGACAGGGTTCAACGGGGAGCTGTTTTTT
>TRBJ1-2|11|TRBV20-1|TRBD1|-
CSAMDRGSYTF
TGCAGTGCTATGGACAGGGGCAGCTACACCTTC
>TRBJ2-5|16|TRBV4-2|TRBD2|-
CASSQGSAGGEETQYF
TGTGCCAGCAGCCAAGGGTCTGCGGGAGGGGAAGAGACCCAGTACTTC
>TRBJ2-1|14|TRBV28|TRBD2|-
CASSLAGGINEQFF
TGTGCCAGCAGTTTAGCGGGAGGGATCAATGAGCAGTTCTTC
>TRBJ1-2|15|TRBV7-9|TRBD1|-
CASSSYGTGEGGYTF
TGTGCCAGCAGCTCCTACGGGACAGGGGAAGGCGGCTACACCTTC